This is a list of T cell receptor beta chains from one sample in a study of blood T cells in healthy people across ages. TCRdb analysed the 5' RACE reads with MiXCR anew, one entry per CDR3 protein. This sample has about 1.1 million distinct CDR3 sequences, with under 40% found just once. The sequenced sample was blood. The receptors originated from a man between 18 and 29 years old in good health. CDR3s include the opening cysteine and the closing phenylalanine or tryptophan. A D gene is named only where the DNA matches it firmly. Some rows mark clone size as missing; the rest say once, few, many or name a class of expanded clone.

J: TRBJ1-5; V: TRBV6-2/TRBV6-3; size: NA; D: NA; CDR3: CASTGQWGNQPQHF; DNA: TGTGCCAGCACCGGACAGTGGGGCAATCAGCCCCAGCATTTT
J: TRBJ1-5; V: TRBV20-1; size: many; D: NA; CDR3: CSARDAGNGGGPQHF; DNA: TGCAGTGCTAGAGATGCCGGTAATGGGGGAGGGCCCCAGCATTTT
J: TRBJ2-1; V: TRBV5-5; size: NA; D: NA; CDR3: CASSYARGEQFF; DNA: TGTGCCAGCAGCTACGCAAGAGGTGAGCAGTTCTTC
J: TRBJ1-1; V: TRBV5-6; size: NA; D: NA; CDR3: CASSIGWTENTEAFF; DNA: TGTGCCAGCAGCATTGGGTGGACTGAGAACACTGAAGCTTTCTTT
J: TRBJ1-5; V: TRBV5-5; size: NA; D: NA; CDR3: CASSLGGYGNQPQHF; DNA: TGTGCCAGCAGCCTGGGAGGGTACGGCAATCAGCCCCAGCATTTT
J: TRBJ1-4; V: TRBV4-1; size: NA; D: NA; CDR3: CASSHVQGGTNEKLFF; DNA: TGCGCCAGCAGCCACGTACAGGGCGGAACTAATGAAAAACTGTTTTTT
J: TRBJ1-4; V: TRBV7-9; size: NA; D: TRBD1; CDR3: CASSSRGQATNEKLFF; DNA: TGTGCCAGCAGCTCCAGAGGACAGGCAACTAATGAAAAACTGTTTTTT
J: TRBJ1-1; V: TRBV20-1; size: few; D: TRBD1; CDR3: CSVRTGVAEAFF; DNA: TGCAGTGTCCGGACAGGGGTAGCTGAAGCTTTCTTT
J: TRBJ2-1; V: TRBV12-3/TRBV12-4; size: NA; D: NA; CDR3: CASQTETYNEQFF; DNA: TGTGCCAGCCAGACAGAAACCTACAATGAGCAGTTCTTC
J: TRBJ1-5; V: TRBV12-3/TRBV12-4; size: many; D: TRBD1; CDR3: CASSLGQGGFNQPQHF; DNA: TGTGCCAGCAGTTTAGGGCAGGGGGGTTTTAATCAGCCCCAGCATTTT
J: TRBJ2-5; V: TRBV4-1; size: NA; D: NA; CDR3: CASSQGSVHFRNEQYF; DNA: TGCGCCAGCAGCCAAGGATCGGTTCATTTCAGGAATGAGCAGTACTTC